The source of this T cell receptor beta chain is a study of early T cells in non-severe SARS-CoV-2 infection. cDNA molecules, individually, were tagged with unique molecular identifiers. TCRdb passed the 5' RACE reads through MiXCR, listing each CDR3 protein once. This sample yields roughly 83,000 distinct CDR3 sequences, of which over 9.5% are seen a single time; 4% to 4.5% belongs to the top ten. This clonotype came up many times. The sequence was obtained from an adult who was a healthcare worker with PCR-confirmed SARS-CoV-2 infection or an uninfected control (not recorded which). Sequencing was performed on whole blood, taken at baseline.

The CDR3 nucleotides are TGCGCCAGCAGCAATTCGAACACCATATATTTT. This gives the protein CASSNSNTIYF. The chain combines TRBV5-1 with TRBJ1-3; no firm D call. The V gene's germline CDR1 is SGHRS and CDR2 YFSETQ. Trimming stripped 4 bases from V and 7 bases from J, with 6 bases between. This CDR3 has 11 residues.